This T cell receptor beta chain emerged from a study of blood T cell repertoires in COVID-19. The germline CDR1 and CDR2 sequences are SGHNT and YENEEA. CDR3 length equals 14 residues. J gave up 5 bases and V 8 bases, and 8 bases lay outside the gene matches. The protocol was immunoSEQ multiplex PCR, while the TCRdb copy is restricted to in-frame clones and leaves out a portion. The table has about 210,000 clones, about 89% seen once; the top ten hold 4% to 5.5%. This clone was seen only once. Sequences were obtained from peripheral blood. The rearrangement uses TRBV11-3 and TRBJ2-2; 7 bases align to TRBD2. This sequence originates from a woman aged 40 to 49 with acute or convalescent COVID-19. The CDR3 nucleotides are TGTGCCAGCGCGGGAGCTGAAGGGACCGGGGAGCTGTTTTTT. This sequence encodes CASAGAEGTGELFF. Looking up the rest from reference TRBV11-3 and TRBJ2-2 gives the full variable domain: EAGVVQSPRYKIIEKKQPVAFWCNPISGHNTLYWYLQNLGQGPELLIRYENEEAVDDSQLPKDRFSAERLKGVDSTLKIQPAELGDSAVYLCASAGAEGTGELFFGEGSRLTVL.